This T cell receptor (beta chain) stems from a study of OX40 agonist ivuxolimab in advanced cancers. About the research overall: With ivuxolimab, an agonistic anti-OX40 (CD134) antibody, patients were treated. The group had a mean age of 60 years, ranged from about 20 to 79, and was roughly 80% male. Patients achieving partial responses numbered three: one hepatocellular carcinoma case and two cutaneous melanoma cases.

Trimming removed 5 bases at V and 8 bases at J, with 6 bases between. The germline CDR1 and CDR2 sequences are LNHDA and SQIVND (reference sequence). CDR3 length: 10 residues. This table comes from immunoSEQ multiplex PCR, and its TCRdb copy is limited to in-frame clones, with some not included. The sample yields about 50,000 clones, about four fifths seen once. No patient had autoimmune disease or received systemic immunosuppression. This clone was seen more than once but under ten times. This clonotype was sampled from an adult with an advanced solid tumor such as melanoma, head and neck, liver or kidney cancer. This sample comprised CD4+ or CD8+ T cells sorted from blood, obtained in a trial of the OX40 agonist ivuxolimab. The gene calls are TRBV19 and TRBJ1-2, with D perhaps matching TRBD1 (5 bases). This CDR3 reads CASSGTGYTF. CDR3 coding DNA: TGTGCCAGTAGTGGGACCGGCTACACCTTC.